This TCR beta chain was profiled in a study of human T cells and chemical hapten exposure. Study as a whole: During the roughly 25-week study period, patients had diphenylcyclopropenone applied to the scalp every week.

Ten or more counts support this clonotype. Its antigen is still unknown. Mismatch with germline at one junction end may stem from a read error. Study observations and caveats: Positive correlation was observed between PT1 expanded TCR counts and patch test score. TCRs at a frequency above 1 in 1000 stayed unchanged with DPC sensitization.

The study's library attached unique molecular identifiers to single cDNA molecules. TCRdb re-called the RACE reads through MiXCR, storing one row per CDR3 protein. The sample carries around 350,000 distinct CDR3 sequences, around 5.5% recorded once. Germline V gives CDR1 SGHRS, CDR2 YFSETQ. CDR3 length: 12 residues. Stated time point: pre-sensitization, week 0. Treatment indicated: therapeutic diphenylcyclopropenone sensitization with weekly scalp DPC. The source was whole blood, collected in connection with sensitization to the hapten diphenylcyclopropenone (DPC). The chain employs TRBV5-1 and TRBJ2-3; D not resolved. The TCR comes from a woman aged 18-29 years with alopecia areata. Some clones in this sample may be carry-over from other donors' samples. CDR3 in amino acids: CASRPSTDTQYF. CDR3 DNA: TGTGCCAGCAGGCCTAGCACAGATACGCAGTATTTT.